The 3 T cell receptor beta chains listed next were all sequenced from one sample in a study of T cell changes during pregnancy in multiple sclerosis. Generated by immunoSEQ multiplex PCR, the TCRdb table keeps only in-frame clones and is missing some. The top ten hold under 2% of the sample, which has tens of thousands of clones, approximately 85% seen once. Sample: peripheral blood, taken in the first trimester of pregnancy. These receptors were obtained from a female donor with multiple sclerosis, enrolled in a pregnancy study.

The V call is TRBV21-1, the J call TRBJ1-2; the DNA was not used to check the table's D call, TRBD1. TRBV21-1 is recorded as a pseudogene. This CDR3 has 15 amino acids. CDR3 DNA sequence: TGTGCCAGCAGCAAACTAAAGCCAGGAAAGTATGGCTACACCTTC. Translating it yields CASSKLKPGKYGYTF.

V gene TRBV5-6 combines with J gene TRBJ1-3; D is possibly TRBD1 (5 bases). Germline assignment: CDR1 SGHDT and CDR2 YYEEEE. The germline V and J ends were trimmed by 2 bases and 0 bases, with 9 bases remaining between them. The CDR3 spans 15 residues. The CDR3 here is CASSLGALSGNTIYF. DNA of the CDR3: TGTGCCAGCAGCTTAGGGGCTCTCTCTGGAAACACCATATATTTT. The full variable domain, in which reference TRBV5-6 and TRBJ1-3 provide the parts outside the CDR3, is DAGVTQSPTHLIKTRGQQVTLRCSPKSGHDTVSWYQQALGQGPQFIFQYYEEEERQRGNFPDRFSGHQFPNYSSELNVNALLLGDSALYLCASSLGALSGNTIYFGEGSWLTVV.

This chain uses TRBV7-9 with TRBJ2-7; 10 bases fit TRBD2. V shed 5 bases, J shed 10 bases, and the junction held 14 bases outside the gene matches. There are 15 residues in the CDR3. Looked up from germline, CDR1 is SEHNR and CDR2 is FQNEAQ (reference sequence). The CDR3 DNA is TGTGCCAGCAGCATACCACGGAGCGGGAGGGCCTTTCAGTACTTC. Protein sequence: CASSIPRSGRAFQYF. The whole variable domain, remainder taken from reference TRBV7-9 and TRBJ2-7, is DTGVSQNPRHKITKRGQNVTFRCDPISEHNRLYWYRQTLGQGPEFLTYFQNEAQLEKSRLLSDRFSAERPKGSFSTLEIQRTEQGDSAMYLCASSIPRSGRAFQYFGPGTRLTVT.